The 30 T cell receptor beta chains below come from one sample, sequenced in a study of shared clonotypes between healthy human individuals. In the naive CD8 group, cells lacked CD45RO and were positively selected for CCR7, so terminally differentiated effector memory CD45RA+ cells were left out. Repertoires were generated with immunoSEQ multiplex PCR, while TCRdb's copy carries only in-frame clones and drops some. The data contain 1.5 million to 2.5 million clones, about 95% of them singletons. The sample comprised naive CD8+ T cells sorted from blood. The receptors were sampled from a man between 18 and 35 years old in good health.

V is TRBV6-5 and J is TRBJ1-5, with TRBD1 matching 7 bases. Germline lookup yields CDR1 MNHEY and CDR2 SVGAGI. V trimming: 7 bases; J trimming: 4 bases; junction bases outside the gene matches: 1. The CDR3 has 12 amino acids. The CDR3 loop reads CASTTGNQPQHF. CDR3 bases: TGTGCCAGCACGACAGGGAATCAGCCCCAGCATTTT.

As concerns this clone: The same CDR3 also results from other DNA sequences found in this sample. V and J are TRBV27 and TRBJ2-3; 13 bases are a match to TRBD2. Germline V lookup: CDR1 MNHEY, CDR2 SMNVEV (reference sequence). The CDR3 totals 16 residues. J lost 0 bases, V lost 5 bases, and 2 bases had no gene match. The CDR3, as DNA: TGTGCCAGCAGTCTACTAGCGGGGGGGAGCACAGATACGCAGTATTTT. This gives the protein CASSLLAGGSTDTQYF.

The J gene is TRBJ2-7, the V gene TRBV27; 7 nucleotides line up with TRBD2. V gave up 0 bases and J gave up 3 bases; unmatched junction bases: 8. This CDR3 region has 16 residues. Germline V gives CDR1 MNHEY, CDR2 SMNVEV (reference sequence). The DNA of the CDR3 is TGTGCCAGCAGTTTATCGGCGGGGGAGACGATCTACGAGCAGTACTTC. It translates to CASSLSAGETIYEQYF.

The chain combines TRBV4-2 with TRBJ2-7, with 10 bases matching TRBD2. V lost 4 bases to trimming and J lost 3 bases; unmatched junction nucleotides: 9. Germline CDR1 is LGHNA and CDR2 is YNFKEQ. The CDR3 length is 16 residues. This CDR3 reads CASSLFTSGAYYEQYF. The CDR3 region has the DNA TGTGCCAGCAGCCTTTTCACTAGCGGGGCGTACTACGAGCAGTACTTC.

Remarks on this clone: Additional DNA sequences in this sample encode the identical CDR3. This chain uses TRBV6-5 with TRBJ1-5, with D possibly matching TRBD1 (5 bases). This CDR3 spans 13 amino acids. Germline-derived CDR1 and CDR2 are MNHEY and SVGAGI. V lost 2 bases, J lost 5 bases, and 7 bases lay in between. CDR3 sequence (DNA): TGTGCCAGCAGTTACAGGGGTGATCAGCCCCAGCATTTT. Amino acids: CASSYRGDQPQHF.

The genes are TRBV9 and TRBJ2-5; 7 nucleotides align to TRBD1. J lost 0 bases, V lost 0 bases, and 8 bases had no gene match. From germline, CDR1 is SGDLS and CDR2 YYNGEE. CDR3 length: 17 residues. This CDR3 is CASSVGQGVLYQETQYF. In nucleotides, the CDR3 is TGTGCCAGCAGCGTAGGTCAGGGGGTTTTGTACCAAGAGACCCAGTACTTC.

This clone was seen only once. The rearrangement joins TRBV5-6 to TRBJ1-1; no definite D call. Germline CDR1 is SGHDT and CDR2 is YYEEEE. This CDR3 spans 14 amino acids. V was trimmed by 7 bases and J by 4 bases, leaving 17 bases between them. CDR3 region: CASQPGGSSTEAFF. The CDR3 DNA reads TGTGCCAGCCAGCCGGGAGGATCGAGCACTGAAGCTTTCTTT.

This sequence joins TRBV10-2 and TRBJ1-2; D unclear. Deletions cut 7 bases from V and 6 bases from J, with 18 bases between. This CDR3 spans 14 amino acids. Germline assignment: CDR1 WSHSY and CDR2 SAAADI. The CDR3, as DNA: TGCGCCAGCACTACCCCCGAGCAGGTCGATGGCTACACCTTC. Residues: CASTTPEQVDGYTF.

This chain uses TRBV2 with TRBJ1-1, with D perhaps TRBD1 (6 bases). Germline-derived CDR1 and CDR2 are SNHLY and FYNNEI. V was trimmed by 5 bases and J by 2 bases, leaving 12 bases between them. The CDR3 has 14 residues. CDR3 nucleotides: TGTGCCAGCAGTTCTGGGGGGCCCAACACTGAAGCTTTCTTT. Translated: CASSSGGPNTEAFF.

This sequence joins TRBV28 and TRBJ2-7, with a weak D call TRBD1 (6 bases). The CDR3 sequence is 18 residues long. In germline, CDR1 is MDHEN, CDR2 SYDVKM. Between the trimmed V and J ends, which lost 2 bases and 0 bases, there was a span of 20 bases. CDR3 sequence (DNA): TGTGCCAGCAGTTTAAGACAGGTAGTCCCCGTTCTCTCCTACGAGCAGTACTTC. This gives the protein CASSLRQVVPVLSYEQYF.

This clone was counted once. The chain links TRBV20-1 to TRBJ2-1; D remains unclear. Germline values: CDR1 DFQATT, CDR2 SNEGSKA (reference sequence). Trimming stripped 1 base from V and 6 bases from J, with 4 bases between. CDR3 length equals 11 residues. The CDR3 DNA reads as TGCAGTGCTAGAGTAAGCAATGAGCAGTTCTTC. It translates to CSARVSNEQFF.

This chain uses TRBV14 with TRBJ2-7; tentative D call: TRBD1 (6 bases). From germline, CDR1 is SGHDN and CDR2 FVKESK. The CDR3 spans 14 residues. The V end was cut by 2 bases, the J end by 3 bases, with 11 bases between. CDR3 protein: CASSQRDIYYEQYF. As DNA, the CDR3 is TGTGCCAGCAGCCAACGGGACATTTACTACGAGCAGTACTTC.

Only one count was recorded for this clone. This chain uses TRBV5-1 with TRBJ2-7; TRBD1 is a possible D gene (6 bases). Trimming cost V 0 bases and J 5 bases, with 15 bases left between them. Germline assignment: CDR1 SGHRS and CDR2 YFSETQ. The CDR3 runs 15 residues. The chain's CDR3 is CASSLATGKFHEQYF. The DNA of the CDR3 is TGCGCCAGCAGCTTGGCTACAGGGAAATTCCACGAGCAGTACTTC.

The rearrangement uses TRBV2 and TRBJ1-1, with a weak D call TRBD1 (6 bases). V lost 3 bases and J lost 0, with 17 bases in between. The CDR3 consists of 17 residues. The germline CDR1 and CDR2 sequences are SNHLY and FYNNEI. The CDR3 here is CASSDSGEGVMNTEAFF. The DNA of the CDR3 is TGTGCCAGCAGTGACTCGGGGGAGGGGGTGATGAACACTGAAGCTTTCTTT.

The chain uses TRBV7-8 and TRBJ1-2, with 9 bases lining up with TRBD1. Unmatched junction bases numbered 12, after V lost 1 base and J lost 6 bases. The V gene's germline CDR1 is SGHVS and CDR2 FQNEAQ. This CDR3 contains 17 residues. CDR3 sequence: CASSLVWTGDVLDGYTF. The CDR3 nucleotides are TGTGCCAGCAGCTTAGTTTGGACAGGGGACGTTTTGGATGGCTACACCTTC.

On this clone itself: Other nucleotide sequences in the sample specify the same CDR3. The chain combines TRBV11-2 with TRBJ2-7; possibly TRBD2 for D (5 bases). Germline V gene lookup returns CDR1 SGHAT and CDR2 FQNNGV. V was cut by 1 base and J by 0 bases, with 10 bases left in between. The CDR3 covers 15 residues. CDR3 sequence reads: CASSLGTGSSYEQYF. The DNA for the CDR3 is TGTGCCAGCAGCTTAGGTACTGGGAGCTCCTACGAGCAGTACTTC.

This sequence joins TRBV4-1 and TRBJ2-5; 7 bases are a match to TRBD1. J gave up 4 bases and V 4 bases, and 6 bases lay outside the gene matches. Germline V lookup: CDR1 MGHRA, CDR2 YSYEKL. This CDR3 has 14 amino acids. The DNA for the CDR3 is TGCGCCAGCAGCCGAGGGACAGCAACAGAGACCCAGTACTTC. Protein product: CASSRGTATETQYF.

The chain couples TRBV27 to TRBJ2-3, with D perhaps given as TRBD1 or TRBD2 (5 bases each). The CDR3 is 16 amino acids. The germline V and J ends were trimmed by 5 bases and 0 bases, with 15 bases remaining between them. Germline V gives CDR1 MNHEY, CDR2 SMNVEV (reference sequence). This CDR3 is CASSLYRGGSTDTQYF. The CDR3 region has the DNA TGTGCCAGCAGTCTTTACCGGGGCGGGAGCACAGATACGCAGTATTTT.

The chain couples TRBV28 to TRBJ1-4; tentatively, D is TRBD1 (5 bases). Germline CDR1 MDHEN, CDR2 SYDVKM. Between the trimmed V and J ends, which lost 2 bases and 7 bases, there was a span of 11 bases. The CDR3 is 14 amino acids. The CDR3 bases are TGTGCCAGCAGTTTAAGGGGCGTGGGTGAAAAACTGTTTTTT. This encodes CASSLRGVGEKLFF.

This chain joins TRBV6-4 and TRBJ2-5; no firm D call. CDR1 MRHNA and CDR2 SNTAGT come from the germline V gene. With 7 bases removed from V and 2 bases from J, the gap between germline ends came to 14 bases. The length of the CDR3 is 14 residues. The CDR3 sequence: CASILKDGQETQYF. The CDR3 coding sequence is TGTGCCAGCATTCTAAAGGACGGTCAAGAGACCCAGTACTTC.

As concerns this clone: Other DNA sequences of this sample code for an identical CDR3. This chain uses TRBV4-1 with TRBJ2-5; possible D gene TRBD2, 5 bases. V was cut by 0 bases and J by 1 base, with 9 bases left in between. From germline, CDR1 is MGHRA and CDR2 YSYEKL. The CDR3 extends over 15 amino acids. The CDR3 sequence: CASSQETGIQETQYF. In DNA, the CDR3 is TGCGCCAGCAGCCAAGAGACGGGGATCCAAGAGACCCAGTACTTC.

The rearrangement uses TRBV6-5 and TRBJ1-2, with 7 bases identical to TRBD1. CDR1 is MNHEY, CDR2 SVGAGI, per germline. CDR3 length: 15 amino acids. V was pared by 1 base and J by 6 bases, with 8 bases of the junction left unmatched. The CDR3: CASSYWGEGGNGYTF. The CDR3 DNA sequence: TGTGCCAGCAGTTACTGGGGGGAAGGGGGCAATGGCTACACCTTC.

This chain uses TRBV19 with TRBJ2-7; 11 bases map to TRBD2. J lost 4 bases, V lost 1 base, and 3 bases had no gene match. This CDR3 contains 15 residues. Per the germline V gene, CDR1 is LNHDA and CDR2 is SQIVND (reference sequence). The CDR3 sequence is CASSIVGLAGYEQYF. For the CDR3, the DNA is TGTGCCAGTAGTATAGTCGGACTAGCGGGTTACGAGCAGTACTTC.

The V call is TRBV28, the J call TRBJ2-3, with D possibly being TRBD1 (6 bases). V dropped 5 bases and J dropped 0 bases, with 15 bases sitting between them. Germline CDR1 MDHEN, CDR2 SYDVKM. The CDR3 spans 16 residues. The CDR3 nucleotides are TGTGCCAGCAGTCCACCGACAGGACTTAGCACAGATACGCAGTATTTT. It codes for CASSPPTGLSTDTQYF.

V and J are TRBV28 and TRBJ1-6; D is unresolved. V lost 1 base, J lost 8 bases, and 9 bases lay in between. The CDR3 has 14 residues. The germline V gene has CDR1 MDHEN and CDR2 SYDVKM. The CDR3, as DNA: TGTGCCAGCAGTTTATTTGTCGTATATTCACCCCTCCACTTT. Amino acids: CASSLFVVYSPLHF.

V and J are TRBV2 and TRBJ2-5; D might be TRBD1 (5 bases). Germline assignment: CDR1 SNHLY and CDR2 FYNNEI. V was pared by 6 bases and J by 3 bases, with 11 bases between. The CDR3 loop spans 13 amino acids. CDR3 bases: TGTGCCAGCAGGCCCGACAGCGAAGAGACCCAGTACTTC. Encoded protein: CASRPDSEETQYF.

The table lists this clone with a count of one. The J gene is TRBJ2-7, the V gene TRBV4-2; D possibly uses TRBD1 or TRBD2 (5 bases each). Germline V gene sequence: CDR1 LGHNA, CDR2 YNFKEQ. The V gene lost 0 bases and the J gene lost 2 bases, with 11 bases spanning the gap. The CDR3 runs 15 residues. The CDR3 DNA reads TGTGCCAGCAGCCAAGAGGTGGGGGTCGCCTACGAGCAGTACTTC. The encoded protein is CASSQEVGVAYEQYF.

The chain is built from TRBV6-5 and TRBJ2-1, with 9 bases matching TRBD1. Trimming removed 4 bases from V and 5 bases from J; junction bases left unmatched: 3. The CDR3 spans 14 residues. CDR1 MNHEY and CDR2 SVGAGI come from the germline V gene. DNA for the CDR3: TGTGCCAGCAGTTCCCGGGACAGGGACAATGAGCAGTTCTTC. This codes for CASSSRDRDNEQFF.

This clone was seen a handful of times. This rearrangement joins TRBV7-6 to TRBJ2-7, with 7 bases identical to TRBD1. V was clipped by 5 bases and J by 6 bases; unmatched bases: 10. Germline V CDR1 and CDR2: SGHVS, FNYEAQ. CDR3 size: 14 residues. The CDR3 DNA reads TGTGCCAGCAGCCCAACCGCCGCAGGGGGCGAGCAGTACTTC. This translates into CASSPTAAGGEQYF.

Only a few counts were recorded for this clone. This chain uses TRBV30 with TRBJ1-1, with 9 positions matching TRBD1. This CDR3 has 16 amino acids. The junction had 6 bases not matched to a gene; V was cut back by 1 base and J by 0 bases. CDR1 and CDR2 from the germline V gene are GTSNPN and SVGIG (reference sequence). CDR3 nucleotide sequence: TGTGCCTGGAGTGCTCCGGGACAGGGCATGAACACTGAAGCTTTCTTT. Translation gives CAWSAPGQGMNTEAFF.